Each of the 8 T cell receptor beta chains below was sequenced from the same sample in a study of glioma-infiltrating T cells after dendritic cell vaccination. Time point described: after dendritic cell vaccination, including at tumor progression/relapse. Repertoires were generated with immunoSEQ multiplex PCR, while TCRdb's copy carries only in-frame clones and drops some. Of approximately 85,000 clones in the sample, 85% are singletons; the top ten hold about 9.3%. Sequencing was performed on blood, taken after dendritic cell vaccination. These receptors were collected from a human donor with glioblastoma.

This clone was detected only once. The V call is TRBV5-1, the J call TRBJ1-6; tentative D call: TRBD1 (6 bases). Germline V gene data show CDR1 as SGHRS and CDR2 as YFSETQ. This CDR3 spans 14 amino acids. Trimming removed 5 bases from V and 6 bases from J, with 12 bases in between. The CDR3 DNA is TGCGCCAGCAGGCTGGACAGCCTTAATTCACCCCTCCACTTT. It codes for CASRLDSLNSPLHF.

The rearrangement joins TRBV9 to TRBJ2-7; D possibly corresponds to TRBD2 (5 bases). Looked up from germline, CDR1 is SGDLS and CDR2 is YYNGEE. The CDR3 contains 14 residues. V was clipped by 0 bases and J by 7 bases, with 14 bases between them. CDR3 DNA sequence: TGTGCCAGCAGCGTAGGGCCCGCCTCGGGGGAGCAGTACTTC. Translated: CASSVGPASGEQYF.

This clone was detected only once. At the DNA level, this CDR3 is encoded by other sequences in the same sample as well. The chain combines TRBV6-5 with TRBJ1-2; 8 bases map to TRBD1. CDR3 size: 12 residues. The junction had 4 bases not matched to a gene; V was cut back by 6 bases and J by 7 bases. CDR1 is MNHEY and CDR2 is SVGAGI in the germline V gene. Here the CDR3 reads CASSPTGVGYTF. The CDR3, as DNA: TGTGCCAGCAGCCCGACAGGGGTTGGCTACACCTTC.

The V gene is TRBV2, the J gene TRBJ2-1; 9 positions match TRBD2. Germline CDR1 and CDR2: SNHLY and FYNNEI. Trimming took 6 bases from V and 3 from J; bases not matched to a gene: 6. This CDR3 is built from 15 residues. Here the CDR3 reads CASSFLAGLYNEQFF. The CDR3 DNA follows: TGTGCCAGCAGCTTCCTAGCGGGGCTCTACAATGAGCAGTTCTTC.

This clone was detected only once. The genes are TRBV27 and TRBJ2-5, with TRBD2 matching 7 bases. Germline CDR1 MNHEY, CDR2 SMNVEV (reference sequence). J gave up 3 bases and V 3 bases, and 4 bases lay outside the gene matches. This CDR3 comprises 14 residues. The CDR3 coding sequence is TGTGCCAGCAGTTTTGCTAGCGGTAAAGAGACCCAGTACTTC. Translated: CASSFASGKETQYF.

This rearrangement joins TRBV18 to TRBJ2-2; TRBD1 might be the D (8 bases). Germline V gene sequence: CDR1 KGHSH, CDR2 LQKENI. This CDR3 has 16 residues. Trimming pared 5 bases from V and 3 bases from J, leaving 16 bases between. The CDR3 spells CASSARQGRDTGELFF. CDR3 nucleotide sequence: TGTGCCAGCTCAGCTCGACAGGGGAGGGACACCGGGGAGCTGTTTTTT.

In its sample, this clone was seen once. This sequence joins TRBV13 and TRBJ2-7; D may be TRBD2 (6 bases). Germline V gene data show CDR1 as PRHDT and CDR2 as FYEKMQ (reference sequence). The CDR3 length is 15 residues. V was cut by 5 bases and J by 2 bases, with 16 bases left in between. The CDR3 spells CASSGPDSGAYEQYF. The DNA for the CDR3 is TGTGCCAGCAGCGGCCCAGATAGCGGAGCCTACGAGCAGTACTTC.

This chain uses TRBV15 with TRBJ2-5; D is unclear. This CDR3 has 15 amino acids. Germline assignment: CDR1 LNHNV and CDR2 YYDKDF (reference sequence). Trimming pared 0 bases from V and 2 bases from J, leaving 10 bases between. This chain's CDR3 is CATSRDRRRQETQYF. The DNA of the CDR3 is TGTGCCACCAGCAGAGATCGGCGGAGACAAGAGACCCAGTACTTC.